This record looks at one T cell receptor (beta chain) sequence and its context. The antigen is not known. The entry originates in a study of OX40 agonist ivuxolimab in advanced cancers. The protocol was immunoSEQ multiplex PCR, while the TCRdb copy is restricted to in-frame clones and leaves out a portion. The sample has under 60,000 clones; approximately 90% are singletons. Germline assignment: CDR1 SNHLY and CDR2 FYNNEI. J was trimmed by 5 bases and V by 6 bases; bases with no gene match: 2. The CDR3 covers 14 residues. Findings and caveats of the study: The average count of expanded clones was higher among CD8+ T cells than among CD4+.

Systemic immunosuppression or a history of autoimmune disease excluded patients. The material sequenced was CD4+ or CD8+ T cells sorted from blood, taken in a trial of the OX40 agonist ivuxolimab. The origin of this receptor is an adult with an advanced solid tumor such as melanoma, head and neck, liver or kidney cancer. The chain links TRBV2 to TRBJ1-4; TRBD1 agrees at 11 bases. DNA for the CDR3: TGTGCCAGCAGGGGGGACAGGGGGAATGAAAAACTGTTTTTT. Amino acids: CASRGDRGNEKLFF.